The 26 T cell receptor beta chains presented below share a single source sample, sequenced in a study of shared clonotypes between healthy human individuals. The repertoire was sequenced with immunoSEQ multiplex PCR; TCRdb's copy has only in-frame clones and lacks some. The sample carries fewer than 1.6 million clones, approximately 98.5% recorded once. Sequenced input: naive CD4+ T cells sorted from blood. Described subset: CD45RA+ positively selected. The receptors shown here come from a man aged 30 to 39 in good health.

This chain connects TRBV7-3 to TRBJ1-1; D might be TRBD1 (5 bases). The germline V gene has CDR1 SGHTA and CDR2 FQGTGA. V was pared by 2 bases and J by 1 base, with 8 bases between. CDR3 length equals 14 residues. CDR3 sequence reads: CASSLGGWNTEAFF. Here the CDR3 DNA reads TGTGCCAGCAGCTTAGGGGGTTGGAACACTGAAGCTTTCTTT.

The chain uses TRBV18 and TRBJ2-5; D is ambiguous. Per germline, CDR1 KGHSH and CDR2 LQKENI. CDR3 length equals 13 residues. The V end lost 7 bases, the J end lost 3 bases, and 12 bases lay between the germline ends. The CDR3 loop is CASFMSVEETQYF. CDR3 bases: TGTGCCAGCTTCATGTCGGTGGAAGAGACCCAGTACTTC. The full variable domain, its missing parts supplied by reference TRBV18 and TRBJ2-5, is NAGVMQNPRHLVRRRGQEARLRCSPMKGHSHVYWYRQLPEEGLKFMVYLQKENIIDESGMPKERFSAEFPKEGPSILRIQQVVRGDSAAYFCASFMSVEETQYFGPGTRLLVL.

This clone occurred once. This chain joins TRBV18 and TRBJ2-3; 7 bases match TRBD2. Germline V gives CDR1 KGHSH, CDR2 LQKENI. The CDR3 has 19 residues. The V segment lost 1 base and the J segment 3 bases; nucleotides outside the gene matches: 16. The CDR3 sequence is CASSPRFEGLRSSTDTQYF. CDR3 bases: TGTGCCAGCTCACCACGGTTTGAGGGACTAAGATCCAGTACAGATACGCAGTATTTT.

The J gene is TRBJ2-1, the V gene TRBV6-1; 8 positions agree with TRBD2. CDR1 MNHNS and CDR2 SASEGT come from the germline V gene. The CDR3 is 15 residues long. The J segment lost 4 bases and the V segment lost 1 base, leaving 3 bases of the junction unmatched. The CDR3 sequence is CASSEVGTRYNEQFF. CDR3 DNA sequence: TGTGCCAGCAGTGAAGTCGGGACTAGATACAATGAGCAGTTCTTC.

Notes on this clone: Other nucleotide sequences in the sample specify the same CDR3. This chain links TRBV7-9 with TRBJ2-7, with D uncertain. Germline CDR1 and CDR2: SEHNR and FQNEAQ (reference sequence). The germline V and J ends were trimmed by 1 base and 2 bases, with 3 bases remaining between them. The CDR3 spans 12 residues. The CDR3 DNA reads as TGTGCCAGCAGCTTAGGTGCCTACGAGCAGTACTTC. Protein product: CASSLGAYEQYF.

CDR3 nucleotides: TGTGCCAGCAGCTCGGGACAGGCGTTTGGGACCCAGTACTTC. It codes for CASSSGQAFGTQYF. The genes are TRBV7-3 and TRBJ2-5; 8 bases map to TRBD1. With 4 bases clipped from V and 7 bases from J, the junction kept 8 bases outside the gene matches. The germline V gene encodes CDR1 SGHTA and CDR2 FQGTGA. The CDR3 spans 14 residues. The entire variable domain, with the rest obtained from reference TRBV7-3 and TRBJ2-5, is as follows: GAGVSQTPSNKVTEKGKYVELRCDPISGHTALYWYRQSLGQGPEFLIYFQGTGAADDSGLPNDRFFAVRPEGSVSTLKIQRTERGDSAVYLCASSSGQAFGTQYFGPGTRLLVL.

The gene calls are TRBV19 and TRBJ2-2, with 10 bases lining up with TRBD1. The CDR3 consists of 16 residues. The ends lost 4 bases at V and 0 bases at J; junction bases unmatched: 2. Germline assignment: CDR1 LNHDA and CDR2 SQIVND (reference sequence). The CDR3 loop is CASSKGTGANTGELFF. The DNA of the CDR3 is TGTGCCAGTAGTAAAGGGACAGGGGCGAACACCGGGGAGCTGTTTTTT.

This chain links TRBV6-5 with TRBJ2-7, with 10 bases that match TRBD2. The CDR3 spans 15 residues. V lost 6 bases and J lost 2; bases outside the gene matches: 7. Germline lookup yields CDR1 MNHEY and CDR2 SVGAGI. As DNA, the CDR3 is TGTGCCAGCAGCCGCTCAGCGGGAGGGCCCTACGAGCAGTACTTC. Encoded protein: CASSRSAGGPYEQYF.

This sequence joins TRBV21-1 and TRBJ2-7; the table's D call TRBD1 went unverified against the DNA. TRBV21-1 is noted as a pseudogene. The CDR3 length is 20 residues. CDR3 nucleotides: TGTGCCAGCAGCAACTATTGGGACAGGGGACTACCGAATGATCGGGACGAGCAGTACTTC. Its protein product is CASSNYWDRGLPNDRDEQYF.

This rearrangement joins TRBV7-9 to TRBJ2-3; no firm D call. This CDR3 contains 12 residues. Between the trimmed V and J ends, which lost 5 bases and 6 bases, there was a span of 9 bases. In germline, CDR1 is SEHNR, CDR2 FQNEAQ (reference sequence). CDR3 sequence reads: CASSRRSDTQYF. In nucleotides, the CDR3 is TGTGCCAGCAGCCGACGGTCGGATACGCAGTATTTT.

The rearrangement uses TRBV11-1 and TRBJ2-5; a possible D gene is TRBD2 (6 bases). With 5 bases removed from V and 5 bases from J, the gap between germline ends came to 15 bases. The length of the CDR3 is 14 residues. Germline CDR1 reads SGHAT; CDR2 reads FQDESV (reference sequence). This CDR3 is CASSLRRAGETQYF. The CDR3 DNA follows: TGTGCCAGCAGCCTCAGGAGGGCGGGGGAGACCCAGTACTTC.

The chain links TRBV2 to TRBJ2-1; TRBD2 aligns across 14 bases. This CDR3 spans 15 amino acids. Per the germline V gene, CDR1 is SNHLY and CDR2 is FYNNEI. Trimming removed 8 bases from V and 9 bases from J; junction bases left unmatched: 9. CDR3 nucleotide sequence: TGTGCCAGCGGGGGCCCGGGACTAGCGGGAGTTGAGCAGTTCTTC. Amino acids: CASGGPGLAGVEQFF.

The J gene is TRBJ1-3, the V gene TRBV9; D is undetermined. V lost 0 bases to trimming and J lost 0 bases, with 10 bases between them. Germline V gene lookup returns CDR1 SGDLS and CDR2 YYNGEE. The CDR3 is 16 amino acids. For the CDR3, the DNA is TGTGCCAGCAGCGTAGGAGTGGGGAGCTCTGGAAACACCATATATTTT. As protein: CASSVGVGSSGNTIYF. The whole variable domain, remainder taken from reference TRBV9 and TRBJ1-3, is DSGVTQTPKHLITATGQRVTLRCSPRSGDLSVYWYQQSLDQGLQFLIQYYNGEERAKGNILERFSAQQFPDLHSELNLSSLELGDSALYFCASSVGVGSSGNTIYFGEGSWLTVV.

CDR3 nucleotide sequence: TGTGCCACGAAAGGGGGATCCTACAATGAGCAGTTCTTC. The encoded protein is CATKGGSYNEQFF. This chain connects TRBV15 to TRBJ2-1, with D tentatively TRBD1 (6 bases). Germline lookup yields CDR1 LNHNV and CDR2 YYDKDF (reference sequence). The CDR3 consists of 13 residues. The ends were cut back, 9 bases at V and 1 base at J, with 10 bases in the middle.

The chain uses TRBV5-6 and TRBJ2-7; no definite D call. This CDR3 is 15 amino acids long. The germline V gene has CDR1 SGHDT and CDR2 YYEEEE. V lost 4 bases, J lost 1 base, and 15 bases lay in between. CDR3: CASSQGRARSYEQYF. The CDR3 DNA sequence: TGTGCCAGCAGCCAAGGAAGGGCCAGATCCTACGAGCAGTACTTC.

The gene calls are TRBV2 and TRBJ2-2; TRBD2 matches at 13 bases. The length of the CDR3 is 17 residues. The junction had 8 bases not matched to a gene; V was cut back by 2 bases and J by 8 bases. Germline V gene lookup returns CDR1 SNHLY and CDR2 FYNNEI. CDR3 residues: CASSESPGLAGAGELFF. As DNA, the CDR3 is TGTGCCAGCAGTGAATCCCCCGGACTAGCGGGAGCTGGGGAGCTGTTTTTT.

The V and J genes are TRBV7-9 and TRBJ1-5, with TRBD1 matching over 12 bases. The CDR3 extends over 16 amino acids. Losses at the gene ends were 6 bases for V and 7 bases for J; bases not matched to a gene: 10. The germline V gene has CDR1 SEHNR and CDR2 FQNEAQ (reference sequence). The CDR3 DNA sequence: TGTGCCAGCAGTCCCATAGGGACAGGGGGCGGACAGCCCCAGCATTTT. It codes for CASSPIGTGGGQPQHF. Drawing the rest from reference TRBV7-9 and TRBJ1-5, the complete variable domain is DTGVSQNPRHKITKRGQNVTFRCDPISEHNRLYWYRQTLGQGPEFLTYFQNEAQLEKSRLLSDRFSAERPKGSFSTLEIQRTEQGDSAMYLCASSPIGTGGGQPQHFGDGTRLSIL.

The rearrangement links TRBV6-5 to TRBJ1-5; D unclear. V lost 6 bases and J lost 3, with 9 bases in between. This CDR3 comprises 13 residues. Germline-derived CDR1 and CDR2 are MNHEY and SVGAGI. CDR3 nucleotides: TGTGCCAGCAGACGCGGACCCAATCAGCCCCAGCATTTT. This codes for CASRRGPNQPQHF.

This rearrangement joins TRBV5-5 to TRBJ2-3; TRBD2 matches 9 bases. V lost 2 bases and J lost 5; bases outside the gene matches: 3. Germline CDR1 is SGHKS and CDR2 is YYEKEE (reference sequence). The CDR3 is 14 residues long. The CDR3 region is CASSLLAGVDTQYF. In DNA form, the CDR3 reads TGTGCCAGCAGCTTATTAGCGGGGGTAGATACGCAGTATTTT.

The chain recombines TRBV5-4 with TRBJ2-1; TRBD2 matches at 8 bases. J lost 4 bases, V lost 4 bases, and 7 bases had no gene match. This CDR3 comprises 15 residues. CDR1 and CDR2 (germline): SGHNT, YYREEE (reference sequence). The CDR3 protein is CASSPSGTRYNEQFF. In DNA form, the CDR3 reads TGTGCCAGCAGCCCTTCCGGGACTAGATACAATGAGCAGTTCTTC. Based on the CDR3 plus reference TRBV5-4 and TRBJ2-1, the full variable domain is ETGVTQSPTHLIKTRGQQVTLRCSSQSGHNTVSWYQQALGQGPQFIFQYYREEENGRGNFPPRFSGLQFPNYSSELNVNALELDDSALYLCASSPSGTRYNEQFFGPGTRLTVL.

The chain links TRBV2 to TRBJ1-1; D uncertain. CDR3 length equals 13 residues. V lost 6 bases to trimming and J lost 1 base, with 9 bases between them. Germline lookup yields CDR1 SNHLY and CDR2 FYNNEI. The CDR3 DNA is TGTGCCAGCAGGAGGGAGAGGAACACTGAAGCTTTCTTT. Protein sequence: CASRRERNTEAFF.

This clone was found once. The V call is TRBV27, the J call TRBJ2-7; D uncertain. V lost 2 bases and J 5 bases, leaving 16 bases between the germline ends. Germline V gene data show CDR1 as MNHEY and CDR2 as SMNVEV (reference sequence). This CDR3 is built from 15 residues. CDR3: CASSLKGLFRDEQYF. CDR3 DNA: TGTGCCAGCAGTTTAAAGGGATTATTCCGGGACGAGCAGTACTTC.

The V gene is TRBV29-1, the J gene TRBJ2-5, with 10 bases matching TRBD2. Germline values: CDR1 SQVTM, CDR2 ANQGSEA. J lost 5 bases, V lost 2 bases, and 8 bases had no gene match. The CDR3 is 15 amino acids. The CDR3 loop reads CSVEFLAGVVETQYF. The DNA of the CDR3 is TGCAGCGTTGAATTCCTAGCGGGGGTAGTGGAGACCCAGTACTTC.

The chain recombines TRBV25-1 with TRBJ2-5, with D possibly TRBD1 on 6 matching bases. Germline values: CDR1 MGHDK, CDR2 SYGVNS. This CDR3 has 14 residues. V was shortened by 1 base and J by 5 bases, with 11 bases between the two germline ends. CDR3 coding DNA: TGTGCCAGCAGTGAATTGGAAGGGGGTGAGACCCAGTACTTC. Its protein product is CASSELEGGETQYF.

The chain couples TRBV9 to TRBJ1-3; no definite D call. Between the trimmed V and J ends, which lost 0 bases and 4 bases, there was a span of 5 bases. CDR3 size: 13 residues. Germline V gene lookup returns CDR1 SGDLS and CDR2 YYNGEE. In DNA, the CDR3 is TGTGCCAGCAGCGTAGATCTGGGAAACACCATATATTTT. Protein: CASSVDLGNTIYF. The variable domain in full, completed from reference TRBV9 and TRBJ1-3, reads DSGVTQTPKHLITATGQRVTLRCSPRSGDLSVYWYQQSLDQGLQFLIQYYNGEERAKGNILERFSAQQFPDLHSELNLSSLELGDSALYFCASSVDLGNTIYFGEGSWLTVV.

This chain's CDR3 is CASTRDRQALTGELFF. Written as DNA, the CDR3 is TGCGCCAGCACCCGGGACAGGCAAGCCCTAACCGGGGAGCTGTTTTTT. The V and J genes are TRBV5-1 and TRBJ2-2, with TRBD1 identical over 8 bases. Germline V gene lookup returns CDR1 SGHRS and CDR2 YFSETQ. Trimming took 6 bases from V and 5 from J; bases not matched to a gene: 12. This CDR3 spans 16 amino acids.